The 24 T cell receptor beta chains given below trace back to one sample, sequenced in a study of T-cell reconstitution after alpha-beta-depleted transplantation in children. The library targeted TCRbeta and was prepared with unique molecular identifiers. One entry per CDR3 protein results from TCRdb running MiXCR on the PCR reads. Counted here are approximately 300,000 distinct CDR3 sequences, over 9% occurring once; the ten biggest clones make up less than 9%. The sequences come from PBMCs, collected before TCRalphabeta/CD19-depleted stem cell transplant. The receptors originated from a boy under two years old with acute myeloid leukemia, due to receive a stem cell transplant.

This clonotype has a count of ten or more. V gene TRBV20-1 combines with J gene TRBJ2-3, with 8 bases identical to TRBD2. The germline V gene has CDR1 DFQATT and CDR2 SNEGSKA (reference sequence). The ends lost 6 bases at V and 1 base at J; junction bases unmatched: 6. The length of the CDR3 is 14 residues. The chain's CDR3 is CSAGGREGTDTQYF. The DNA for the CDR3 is TGCAGTGCCGGGGGGCGGGAGGGCACAGATACGCAGTATTTT.

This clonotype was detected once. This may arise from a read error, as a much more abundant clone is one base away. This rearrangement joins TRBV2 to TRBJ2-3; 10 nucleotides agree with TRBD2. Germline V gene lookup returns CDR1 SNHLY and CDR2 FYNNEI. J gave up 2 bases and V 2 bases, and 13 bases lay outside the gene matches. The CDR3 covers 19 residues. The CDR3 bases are TGTGCCAGCAGTGAACGGTTTTCCCCGGGACTAGCGAACACAGATACGCAGTATTTT. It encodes CASSERFSPGLANTDTQYF.

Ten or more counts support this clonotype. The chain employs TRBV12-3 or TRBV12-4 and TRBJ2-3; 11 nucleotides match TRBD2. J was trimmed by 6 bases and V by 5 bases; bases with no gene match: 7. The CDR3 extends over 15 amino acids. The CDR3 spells CASSPRLAGSDTQYF. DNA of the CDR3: TGTGCCAGCAGTCCGAGACTAGCGGGGTCGGATACGCAGTATTTT.

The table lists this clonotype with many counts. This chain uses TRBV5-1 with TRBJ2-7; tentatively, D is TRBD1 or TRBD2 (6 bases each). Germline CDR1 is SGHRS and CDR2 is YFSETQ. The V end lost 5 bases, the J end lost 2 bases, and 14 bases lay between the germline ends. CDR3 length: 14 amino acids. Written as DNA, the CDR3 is TGCGCCAGCAGGGCGGAGGGGGAGGCCTACGAGCAGTACTTC. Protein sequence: CASRAEGEAYEQYF.

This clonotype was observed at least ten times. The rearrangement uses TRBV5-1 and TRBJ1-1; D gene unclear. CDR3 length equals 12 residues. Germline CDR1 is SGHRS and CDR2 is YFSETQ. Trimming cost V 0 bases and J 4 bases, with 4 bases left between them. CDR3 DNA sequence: TGCGCCAGCAGCTTGGCTAGCACTGAAGCTTTCTTT. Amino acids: CASSLASTEAFF.

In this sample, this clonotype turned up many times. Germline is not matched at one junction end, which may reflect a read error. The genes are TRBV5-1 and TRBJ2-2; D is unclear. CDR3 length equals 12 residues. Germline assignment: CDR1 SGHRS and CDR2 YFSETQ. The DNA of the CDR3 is TGTGCCAGCAATGGGCGGACCGGGGAGCTGTTTTTT. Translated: CASNGRTGELFF.

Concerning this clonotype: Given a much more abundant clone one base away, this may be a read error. CDR3 in amino acids: CASSQGLPTKNIQYF. The CDR3 nucleotides read TGCGCCAGCAGCCAAGGTCTGCCAACCAAAAACATTCAGTACTTC. V gene TRBV4-3 combines with J gene TRBJ2-4; D is unresolved. The germline V gene has CDR1 LGHNA and CDR2 YSLEER. The length of the CDR3 is 15 residues. V was trimmed by 1 base and J by 2 bases, leaving 9 bases between them.

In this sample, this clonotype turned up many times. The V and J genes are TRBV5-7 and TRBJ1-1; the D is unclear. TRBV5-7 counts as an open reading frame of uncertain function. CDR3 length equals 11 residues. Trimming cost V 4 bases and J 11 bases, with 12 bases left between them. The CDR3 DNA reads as TGTGCCAGCAGCACGGGTCAGAGGGCTTTCTTT. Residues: CASSTGQRAFF.

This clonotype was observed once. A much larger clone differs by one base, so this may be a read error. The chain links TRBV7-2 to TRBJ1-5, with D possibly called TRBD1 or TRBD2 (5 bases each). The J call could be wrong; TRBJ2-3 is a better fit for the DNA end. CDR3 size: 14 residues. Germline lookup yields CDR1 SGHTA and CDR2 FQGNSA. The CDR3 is CASSRDLNRQPQYF. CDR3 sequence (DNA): TGTGCCAGCAGCCGGGACCTAAATCGTCAGCCCCAGTATTTT.

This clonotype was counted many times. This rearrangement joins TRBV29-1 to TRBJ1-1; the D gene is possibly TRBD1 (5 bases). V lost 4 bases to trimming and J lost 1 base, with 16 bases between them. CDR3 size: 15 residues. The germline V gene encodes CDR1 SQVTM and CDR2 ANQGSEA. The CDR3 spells CSVVGGREGNTEAFF. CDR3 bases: TGCAGCGTTGTGGGAGGCAGGGAGGGGAACACTGAAGCTTTCTTT.

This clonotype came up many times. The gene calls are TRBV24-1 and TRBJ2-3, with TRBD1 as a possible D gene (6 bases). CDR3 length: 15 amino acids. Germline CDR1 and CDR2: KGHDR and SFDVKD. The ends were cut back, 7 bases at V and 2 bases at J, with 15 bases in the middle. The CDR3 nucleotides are TGTGCCACCAGCAGAGACAGGTCCCCCACAGATACGCAGTATTTT. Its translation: CATSRDRSPTDTQYF.

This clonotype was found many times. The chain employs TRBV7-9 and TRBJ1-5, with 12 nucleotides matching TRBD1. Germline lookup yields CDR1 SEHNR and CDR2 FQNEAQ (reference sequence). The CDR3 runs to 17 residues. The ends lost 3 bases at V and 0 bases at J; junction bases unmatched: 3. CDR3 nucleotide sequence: TGTGCCAGCAGCTTGGGGACAGGGGGCTATAGCAATCAGCCCCAGCATTTT. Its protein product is CASSLGTGGYSNQPQHF.

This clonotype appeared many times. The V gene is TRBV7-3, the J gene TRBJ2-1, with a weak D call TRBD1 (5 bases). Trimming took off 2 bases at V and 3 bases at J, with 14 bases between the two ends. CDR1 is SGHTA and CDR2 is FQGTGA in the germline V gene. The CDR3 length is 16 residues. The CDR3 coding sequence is TGTGCCAGCAGCTTAGAATCAGACAGTATCTACAATGAGCAGTTCTTC. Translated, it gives CASSLESDSIYNEQFF.

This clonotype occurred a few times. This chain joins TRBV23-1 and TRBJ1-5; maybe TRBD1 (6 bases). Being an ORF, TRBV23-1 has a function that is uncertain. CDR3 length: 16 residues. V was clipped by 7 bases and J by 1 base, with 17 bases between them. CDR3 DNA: TGCGCCAGCACGGGACCAACTACAGGGAGCAATCAGCCCCAGCATTTT. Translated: CASTGPTTGSNQPQHF.

CDR3 residues: CASGPRTRGETQYF. In DNA, the CDR3 is TGTGCCAGCGGCCCACGGACAAGGGGTGAGACCCAGTACTTC. This chain links TRBV7-2 with TRBJ2-5, with D possibly being TRBD1 (5 bases). The germline CDR1 and CDR2 sequences are SGHTA and FQGNSA. This CDR3 is 14 amino acids long. V gave up 8 bases and J gave up 5 bases, with 18 bases separating them.

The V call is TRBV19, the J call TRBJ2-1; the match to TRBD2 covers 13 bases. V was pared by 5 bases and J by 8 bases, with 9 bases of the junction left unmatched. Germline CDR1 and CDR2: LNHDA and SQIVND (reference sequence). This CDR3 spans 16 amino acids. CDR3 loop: CASSFLGTSGNDEQFF. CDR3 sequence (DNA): TGTGCCAGTAGTTTCCTCGGGACTAGCGGGAACGATGAGCAGTTCTTC.

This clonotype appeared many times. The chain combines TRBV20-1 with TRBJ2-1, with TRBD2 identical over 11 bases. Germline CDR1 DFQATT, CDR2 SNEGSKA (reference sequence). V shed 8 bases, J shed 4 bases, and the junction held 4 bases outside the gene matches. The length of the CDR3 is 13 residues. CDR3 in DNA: TGCAGTCCTGGGACTAGCGGATACAATGAGCAGTTCTTC. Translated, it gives CSPGTSGYNEQFF.

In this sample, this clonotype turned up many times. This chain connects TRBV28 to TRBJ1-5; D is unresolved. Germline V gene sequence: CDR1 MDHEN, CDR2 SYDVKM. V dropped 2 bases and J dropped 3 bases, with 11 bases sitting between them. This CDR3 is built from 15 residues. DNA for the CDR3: TGTGCCAGCAGTTTAGACACCGATTTCAATCAGCCCCAGCATTTT. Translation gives CASSLDTDFNQPQHF.

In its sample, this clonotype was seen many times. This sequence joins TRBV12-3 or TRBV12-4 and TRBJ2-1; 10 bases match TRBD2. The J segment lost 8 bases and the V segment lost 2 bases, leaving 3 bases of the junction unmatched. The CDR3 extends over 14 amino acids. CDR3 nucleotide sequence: TGTGCCAGCAGTTTACTAGCGGGAGCGGATGAGCAGTTCTTC. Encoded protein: CASSLLAGADEQFF.

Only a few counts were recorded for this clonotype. The CDR3 region has the DNA TGTGCCAGCAGCCATGGGACACTTCAAGAGACCCAGTACTTC. It encodes CASSHGTLQETQYF. The chain carries TRBV11-1 and TRBJ2-5; possible D gene TRBD1, 6 bases. The V gene's germline CDR1 is SGHAT and CDR2 FQDESV (reference sequence). There are 14 residues in the CDR3. V was clipped by 5 bases and J by 2 bases, with 12 bases between them.

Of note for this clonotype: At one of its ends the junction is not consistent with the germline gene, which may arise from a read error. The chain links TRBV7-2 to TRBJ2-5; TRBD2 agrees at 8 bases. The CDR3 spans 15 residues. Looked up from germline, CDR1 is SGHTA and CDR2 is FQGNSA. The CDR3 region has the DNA TGTGCCAGCAGCCCCTTCGGGGGGGTAAAAGAGACCCAGTCCTTC. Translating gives CASSPFGGVKETQSF.

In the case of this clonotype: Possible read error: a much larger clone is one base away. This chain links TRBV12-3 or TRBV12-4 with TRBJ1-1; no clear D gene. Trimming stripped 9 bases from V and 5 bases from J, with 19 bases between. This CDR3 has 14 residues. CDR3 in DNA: TGTGCCAGGAGTGCCTTTGAAGGGTGGACTGAAGCTTTCTTT. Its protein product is CARSAFEGWTEAFF.

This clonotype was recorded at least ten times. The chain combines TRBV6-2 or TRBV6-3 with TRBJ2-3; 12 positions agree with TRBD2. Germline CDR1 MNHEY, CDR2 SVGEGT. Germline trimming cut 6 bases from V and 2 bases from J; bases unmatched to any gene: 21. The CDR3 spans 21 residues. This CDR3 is CASSLINILAGGPGYTDTQYF. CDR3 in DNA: TGTGCCAGCAGCCTGATCAATATTCTAGCGGGAGGGCCGGGGTACACAGATACGCAGTATTTT.

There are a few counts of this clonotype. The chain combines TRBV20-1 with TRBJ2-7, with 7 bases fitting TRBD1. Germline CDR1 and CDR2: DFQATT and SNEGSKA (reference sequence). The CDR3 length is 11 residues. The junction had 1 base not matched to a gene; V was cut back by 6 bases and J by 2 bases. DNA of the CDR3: TGCAGTGCAACAGGGGCCTACGAGCAGTACTTC. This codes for CSATGAYEQYF.